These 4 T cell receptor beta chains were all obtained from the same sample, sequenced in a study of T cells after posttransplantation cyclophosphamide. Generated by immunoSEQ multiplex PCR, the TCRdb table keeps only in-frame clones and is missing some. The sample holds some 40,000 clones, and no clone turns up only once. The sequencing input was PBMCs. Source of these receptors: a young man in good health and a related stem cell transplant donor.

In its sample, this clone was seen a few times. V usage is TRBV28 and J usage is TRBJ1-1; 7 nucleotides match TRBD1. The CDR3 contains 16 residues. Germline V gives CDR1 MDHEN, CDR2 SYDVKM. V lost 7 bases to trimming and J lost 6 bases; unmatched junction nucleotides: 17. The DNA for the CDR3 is TGTGCCAGCATACCGACAGGGCGAGGAGCGGGCGCTGAAGCTTTCTTT. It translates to CASIPTGRGAGAEAFF.

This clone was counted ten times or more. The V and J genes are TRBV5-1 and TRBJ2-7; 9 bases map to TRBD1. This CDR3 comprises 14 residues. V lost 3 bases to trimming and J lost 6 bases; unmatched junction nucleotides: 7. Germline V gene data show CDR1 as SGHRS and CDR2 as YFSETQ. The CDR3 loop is CASSSGQGLGEQYF. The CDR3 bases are TGCGCCAGCAGCTCAGGACAGGGGCTGGGCGAGCAGTACTTC. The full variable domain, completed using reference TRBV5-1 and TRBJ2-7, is KAGVTQTPRYLIKTRGQQVTLSCSPISGHRSVSWYQQTPGQGLQFLFEYFSETQRNKGNFPGRFSGRQFSNSRSEMNVSTLELGDSALYLCASSSGQGLGEQYFGPGTRLTVT.

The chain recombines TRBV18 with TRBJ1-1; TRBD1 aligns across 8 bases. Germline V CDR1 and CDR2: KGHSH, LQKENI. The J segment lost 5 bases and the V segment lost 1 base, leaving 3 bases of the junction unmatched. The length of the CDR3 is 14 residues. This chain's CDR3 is CASSPQTGATEAFF. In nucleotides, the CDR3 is TGTGCCAGCTCACCACAGACAGGGGCGACTGAAGCTTTCTTT.

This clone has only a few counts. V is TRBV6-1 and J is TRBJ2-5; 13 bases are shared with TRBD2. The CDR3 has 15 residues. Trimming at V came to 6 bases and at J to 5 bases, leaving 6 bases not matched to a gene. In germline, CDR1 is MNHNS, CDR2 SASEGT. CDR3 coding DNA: TGTGCCAGCAGACTAGCGGGGGGGCTAGGGGAGACCCAGTACTTC. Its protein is CASRLAGGLGETQYF.